This T cell receptor (beta chain) was recorded in a study of blood T cell repertoires in COVID-19. Germline V gene lookup returns CDR1 ENHRY and CDR2 SYGVKD. The CDR3 is made up of 17 amino acids. V was clipped by 4 bases and J by 4 bases; unmatched bases: 12. Authors' processing steps: Reference gene primer amplification gave nucleated cell count estimates. TCRdb keeps only in-frame clones here, not all; method: immunoSEQ multiplex PCR. The DNA gave D and trimming, while V, J and clone size come from that table. The sample yields 110,000 to 150,000 clones, approximately 80% seen once. The TCR comes from a woman aged 45-60 years who had recovered from COVID-19. The rearrangement uses TRBV10-3 and TRBJ2-3, with 9 bases that match TRBD1. The sequenced sample consisted of PBMCs or T cells enriched from blood (not recorded which). CDR3 DNA sequence: TGTGCCATCAGTGCGCCGGGACAGGGCCACACCGCAGATACGCAGTATTTT. Its protein product is CAISAPGQGHTADTQYF.